A selection of T cell receptor beta chains follows, all from one sample in a study of cytomegalovirus exposure and HLA in healthy donors. This table comes from immunoSEQ multiplex PCR, and its TCRdb copy is limited to in-frame clones, with some not included. The repertoire consists of some 40,000 clones, with around 70% occurring once and the leading ten covering 6.3%. The sequencing input was PBMCs. The receptors come from a man under 40 in good health and CMV-seronegative. CDR3s include the opening cysteine and the closing phenylalanine or tryptophan. D genes are given only for firm matches. Clone size is shown for a subset of rows, as once, few, many or a class of expanded clone.

j_gene,abundance,v_gene,d_gene,CDR3aa,CDR3nt
TRBJ2-3,few,TRBV2,TRBD2,CASSGLADYTDTQYF,TGTGCCAGCAGTGGACTAGCGGACTACACAGATACGCAGTATTTT
TRBJ2-5,NA,TRBV4-1,TRBD1,CASTPLGQGGQETQYF,TGCGCCAGCACCCCCCTCGGACAGGGTGGACAAGAGACCCAGTACTTC
TRBJ2-3,once,TRBV10-3,NA,CAIASRGTSTDTQYF,TGTGCCATCGCTTCCCGGGGGACTAGCACAGATACGCAGTATTTT
TRBJ1-2,NA,TRBV27,TRBD1,CASSLSDRGWRGYTF,TGTGCCAGCAGTTTAAGTGACAGGGGATGGCGAGGCTACACCTTC
TRBJ1-1,NA,TRBV19,NA,CASSMYINTEAFF,TGTGCCAGTAGTATGTACATAAACACTGAAGCTTTCTTT
TRBJ2-7,NA,TRBV6-1,TRBD2,CASTSLAGSSYEQYF,TGTGCCAGCACATCACTAGCGGGATCCTCCTACGAGCAGTACTTC
TRBJ2-7,NA,TRBV2,NA,CASSGATYEQYF,TGTGCCAGCAGTGGGGCAACCTACGAGCAGTACTTC
TRBJ2-3,NA,TRBV10-2,TRBD2,CASYVSGTSGGFQYF,TGCGCCAGCTACGTCAGCGGGACTAGCGGGGGATTCCAGTATTTT
TRBJ2-7,NA,TRBV2,NA,CASSESYYEQYF,TGTGCCAGCAGTGAATCTTACTACGAGCAGTACTTC
TRBJ1-2,NA,TRBV28,TRBD1,CASRPQGARDGYTF,TGTGCCAGCAGACCCCAGGGGGCGCGAGATGGCTACACCTTC
TRBJ2-1,NA,TRBV6-5,NA,CASSYGVRINGGEQFF,TGTGCCAGCAGTTACGGGGTGCGGATAAACGGGGGTGAGCAGTTCTTC
TRBJ2-7,NA,TRBV6-1,TRBD1,CASSFTGQAYEQYF,TGTGCCAGCAGTTTCACGGGACAGGCCTACGAGCAGTACTTC
TRBJ2-2,NA,TRBV7-9,NA,CASSLAVGENTGELFF,TGTGCCAGCAGCTTAGCGGTCGGGGAGAACACCGGGGAGCTGTTTTTT
TRBJ1-1,NA,TRBV15,TRBD1,CATSRTHDRGPTEAFF,TGTGCCACCAGCAGAACCCATGACAGGGGCCCCACTGAAGCTTTCTTT
TRBJ2-7,NA,TRBV27,NA,CASSFRGGYEQYF,TGTGCCAGCAGTTTCCGGGGTGGATACGAGCAGTACTTC
TRBJ2-5,NA,TRBV4-1,TRBD2,CASSQELGLAAKETQYF,TGCGCCAGCAGCCAAGAGCTGGGTCTAGCGGCTAAAGAGACCCAGTACTTC
TRBJ2-2,NA,TRBV28,TRBD1,CASKETGGYTGELFF,TGTGCCAGCAAAGAAACAGGGGGGTACACCGGGGAGCTGTTTTTT
TRBJ1-4,NA,TRBV27,TRBD1,CASSPKNSRQGMVEKLFF,TGTGCCAGCAGTCCTAAAAACTCCAGACAGGGGATGGTTGAAAAACTGTTTTTT
TRBJ1-2,NA,TRBV28,NA,CASSLYSGGLMRGYTF,TGTGCCAGCAGTTTGTATTCTGGCGGCCTAATGAGGGGCTACACCTTC
TRBJ2-7,NA,TRBV7-8,NA,CASSPQQGRYEQYF,TGTGCCAGCAGCCCGCAACAGGGGAGGTACGAGCAGTACTTC
TRBJ1-6,NA,TRBV14,TRBD1,CASSQGDRVYNSPLHF,TGTGCCAGCAGCCAAGGGGACAGGGTTTATAATTCACCCCTCCACTTT
TRBJ2-7,NA,TRBV28,TRBD1,CASSLLADRAENF,TGTGCCAGCAGTTTGCTCGCTGACAGGGCCGAAAACTTC
TRBJ2-1,NA,TRBV30,TRBD2,CAWTSGRGGEQFF,TGTGCCTGGACTAGCGGGAGAGGAGGGGAGCAGTTCTTC
TRBJ2-7,NA,TRBV6-5,TRBD1,CASSSGQGRYEQYF,TGTGCCAGCAGTTCGGGACAGGGGCGGTACGAGCAGTACTTC
TRBJ2-5,NA,TRBV14,TRBD1,CASSRGLDREGETQYF,TGTGCCAGCAGCCGAGGCTTGGACAGGGAAGGGGAGACCCAGTACTTC
TRBJ2-2,NA,TRBV18,NA,CASSPVGQGGTGELFF,TGTGCCAGCTCACCAGTTGGACAGGGAGGGACCGGGGAGCTGTTTTTT
TRBJ2-1,NA,TRBV7-6,TRBD1,CASSLDRDDNEQFF,TGTGCCAGCAGCTTGGACAGGGACGACAATGAGCAGTTCTTC
TRBJ2-1,NA,TRBV7-9,NA,CASSLDRNEQFF,TGTGCCAGCAGCTTAGATCGCAATGAGCAGTTCTTC
TRBJ2-7,NA,TRBV5-1,NA,CASSLAAGEYYEQYF,TGCGCCAGCAGCTTGGCGGCAGGTGAATACTACGAGCAGTACTTC
TRBJ1-4,NA,TRBV6-1,TRBD1,CASSSRQGSRVKLFF,TGTGCCAGCAGTTCCCGACAGGGCTCCAGGGTAAAACTGTTTTTT
TRBJ2-3,NA,TRBV6-6,TRBD1,CASRNRDRWTDTQYF,TGTGCCAGCAGAAACCGGGACAGATGGACAGATACGCAGTATTTT
TRBJ2-5,NA,TRBV9,TRBD2,CASSVGLKRSGGGETQYF,TGTGCCAGCAGCGTAGGTTTGAAGCGCAGCGGGGGCGGAGAGACCCAGTACTTC
TRBJ2-3,NA,TRBV2,NA,CASAITDTQYF,TGTGCTAGCGCTATCACAGATACGCAGTATTTT
TRBJ2-3,once,TRBV6-5,TRBD1,CASSSGGHGTDTQYF,TGTGCCAGCAGTTCAGGGGGACACGGCACAGATACGCAGTATTTT
TRBJ2-7,NA,TRBV25-1,TRBD1,CAIFLGQGYEQYF,TGTGCGATCTTCCTGGGACAGGGATACGAGCAGTACTTC
TRBJ1-2,NA,TRBV6-1,NA,CASTMQTNYGYTF,TGTGCCAGCACAATGCAGACTAACTATGGCTACACCTTC
TRBJ2-7,NA,TRBV5-1,NA,CASSLEIAANSYEQYF,TGCGCCAGCAGCTTGGAAATAGCGGCGAACTCCTACGAGCAGTACTTC